Detailed here is one TCR beta chain. Amplification yielded TCR beta CDR3 regions, with RNA transcripts as the source. TCR CDR3 underwent first-round RT-PCR with the HTBI primer set. TCRdb processed the multiplex PCR reads anew with MiXCR; each CDR3 protein has one entry. Among hundreds of thousands of distinct CDR3 sequences listed, around 16% were seen once. These data originate in a study of T cells in Graves' hyperthyroidism and ophthalmopathy. At the level of the study: It was at initial diagnosis, before any treatment, that peripheral blood was collected.

Patients were excluded for uncontrolled infection, other autoimmune disease, pregnancy or lactation. The source material was blood. This clonotype was sampled from a woman in her 30s with Graves' hyperthyroidism.

The CDR3 coding sequence is TGTGCCAGCAGCAAGGATTCCTCTGGAAACACCATATATTTT. This gives the protein CASSKDSSGNTIYF. The J gene is TRBJ1-3, the V gene TRBV11-2; no clear D gene. The CDR3 spans 14 residues. The V end was cut by 5 bases, the J end by 0 bases, with 8 bases between. Germline V gene lookup returns CDR1 SGHAT and CDR2 FQNNGV.